Each of the 18 T cell receptor beta chains below was sequenced from the same sample in a study of blood T cell repertoires in COVID-19. TCRdb's table, derived via immunoSEQ multiplex PCR, lists solely in-frame clones and lacks some. The profile shows approximately 350,000 clones, 89% of them singletons. The sequenced material came from peripheral blood. These receptors all come from a man aged 35 to 55 with acute or convalescent COVID-19.

The chain couples TRBV25-1 to TRBJ1-2, with D unresolved. Looked up from germline, CDR1 is MGHDK and CDR2 is SYGVNS. The CDR3 length is 16 residues. Trimming took 1 base from V and 4 from J, leaving 16 bases between them. Written as DNA, the CDR3 is TGTGCCAGCAGTGAATTCTCCGCGGGCGGGGTCTATGGCTACACCTTC. This gives the protein CASSEFSAGGVYGYTF.

The chain combines TRBV2 with TRBJ2-7; TRBD2 aligns across 9 bases. Germline CDR1 is SNHLY and CDR2 is FYNNEI. The CDR3 loop spans 13 amino acids. V gave up 11 bases and J gave up 3 bases; unmatched junction bases: 8. CDR3 amino acids: CASVAGGDYEQYF. As DNA, the CDR3 is TGTGCCTCGGTTGCGGGAGGGGACTACGAGCAGTACTTC.

V and J are TRBV12-3 or TRBV12-4 and TRBJ2-7; tentatively, D is TRBD2 (5 bases). V was pared by 5 bases and J by 4 bases, with 12 bases between. The CDR3 length is 13 residues. CDR3 nucleotide sequence: TGTGCCAGCAGTGTCCACGGGGATTACGAGCAGTACTTC. This translates into CASSVHGDYEQYF.

This chain uses TRBV2 with TRBJ2-1; TRBD1 might be the D (6 bases). This CDR3 region has 16 residues. Per the germline V gene, CDR1 is SNHLY and CDR2 is FYNNEI. Trimming cost V 6 bases and J 1 base, with 16 bases left between them. CDR3 sequence reads: CASRDQGGSSYNEQFF. The CDR3 nucleotides read TGTGCCAGCAGGGACCAAGGGGGAAGTTCCTACAATGAGCAGTTCTTC.

The V and J genes are TRBV15 and TRBJ2-5; perhaps TRBD2 as D (6 bases). Germline lookup yields CDR1 LNHNV and CDR2 YYDKDF (reference sequence). Trimming cost V 0 bases and J 5 bases, with 13 bases left between them. The CDR3 has 15 residues. CDR3 bases: TGTGCCACCAGCAGAGATGCAGGGACTGGGGAGACCCAGTACTTC. It encodes CATSRDAGTGETQYF.

This chain links TRBV28 with TRBJ1-4; 7 nucleotides align to TRBD1. Germline lookup yields CDR1 MDHEN and CDR2 SYDVKM. Trimming at V came to 6 bases and at J to 9 bases, leaving 10 bases not matched to a gene. CDR3 length: 14 residues. DNA of the CDR3: TGTGCCAGCAGGGTGACAGGGAGCCTGAAAAAACTGTTTTTT. This gives the protein CASRVTGSLKKLFF.

The chain joins TRBV19 to TRBJ1-5, with D perhaps matching TRBD1 (6 bases). The germline V gene encodes CDR1 LNHDA and CDR2 SQIVND (reference sequence). The CDR3 sequence is 15 residues long. The germline V and J ends were trimmed by 4 bases and 2 bases, with 12 bases remaining between them. The CDR3 loop is CASSTQGNGNQPQHF. DNA for the CDR3: TGTGCCAGTAGTACGCAGGGGAACGGCAATCAGCCCCAGCATTTT.

The chain couples TRBV2 to TRBJ2-7; D remains unclear. This CDR3 has 11 residues. The V gene's germline CDR1 is SNHLY and CDR2 FYNNEI. Trimming removed 4 bases from V and 6 bases from J, with 7 bases in between. The CDR3 spells CASSASLEQYF. Here the CDR3 DNA reads TGTGCCAGCAGTGCGAGCCTCGAGCAGTACTTC. The full variable domain, rest sourced from reference TRBV2 and TRBJ2-7, is EPEVTQTPSHQVTQMGQEVILRCVPISNHLYFYWYRQILGQKVEFLVSFYNNEISEKSEIFDDQFSVERPDGSNFTLKIRSTKLEDSAMYFCASSASLEQYFGPGTRLTVT.

The V gene is TRBV12-3 or TRBV12-4, the J gene TRBJ1-2, with D perhaps matching TRBD1 (5 bases). CDR3 length: 13 residues. Between the trimmed V and J ends, which lost 6 bases and 7 bases, there was a span of 15 bases. CDR3 sequence (DNA): TGTGCCAGCAGCTCACGCTCAGGGTTTGGCTACACCTTC. It codes for CASSSRSGFGYTF.

A single count supports this clone. The CDR3 loop reads CASSLGQGAADTQYF. CDR3 nucleotides: TGTGCCAGCAGTCTGGGACAGGGAGCCGCAGATACGCAGTATTTT. The chain carries TRBV27 and TRBJ2-3; 9 bases match TRBD1. Trimming at V came to 5 bases and at J to 4 bases, leaving 7 bases not matched to a gene. The CDR3 is 15 residues long. The V gene's germline CDR1 is MNHEY and CDR2 SMNVEV (reference sequence).

This sequence joins TRBV5-1 and TRBJ2-7; TRBD2 might be the D (5 bases). The length of the CDR3 is 15 residues. The V end lost 0 bases, the J end lost 5 bases, and 15 bases lay between the germline ends. Germline V gives CDR1 SGHRS, CDR2 YFSETQ. The CDR3 loop reads CASSLESALGDEQYF. The CDR3 DNA reads TGCGCCAGCAGCTTGGAGTCAGCTCTGGGAGACGAGCAGTACTTC.

The chain employs TRBV7-9 and TRBJ2-2, with TRBD1 identical over 7 bases. Germline loops: CDR1 SEHNR, CDR2 FQNEAQ (reference sequence). There are 15 residues in the CDR3. V was pared by 8 bases and J by 4 bases, with 10 bases of the junction left unmatched. DNA for the CDR3: TGTGCCAGCGCCGTTACTACAGGGGTCACCGGGGAGCTGTTTTTT. It encodes CASAVTTGVTGELFF.

This chain links TRBV9 with TRBJ1-6; tentatively, D is TRBD1 (6 bases). The germline gives CDR1 SGDLS, CDR2 YYNGEE. V was cut by 0 bases and J by 8 bases, with 12 bases left in between. The CDR3 length is 15 residues. The CDR3 region is CASSVGTRGDSPLHF. The CDR3 DNA is TGTGCCAGCAGCGTAGGAACCAGGGGAGATTCACCCCTCCACTTT.

This clone was observed a single time. The chain employs TRBV7-8 and TRBJ2-2; tentative D call: TRBD2 (5 bases). CDR3 length: 14 amino acids. Germline values: CDR1 SGHVS, CDR2 FQNEAQ. V was trimmed by 2 bases and J by 5 bases, leaving 9 bases between them. The CDR3 DNA reads as TGTGCCAGCAGCTTAAGGCCGGGGACCGGGGAGCTGTTTTTT. Amino acid sequence: CASSLRPGTGELFF. Looking up the rest from reference TRBV7-8 and TRBJ2-2 gives the full variable domain: GAGVSQSPRYKVAKRGQDVALRCDPISGHVSLFWYQQALGQGPEFLTYFQNEAQLDKSGLPSDRFFAERPEGSVSTLKIQRTQQEDSAVYLCASSLRPGTGELFFGEGSRLTVL.

Here the CDR3 reads CASSKIAGEKLFF. In nucleotides, the CDR3 is TGTGCCAGTAGTAAGATAGCCGGTGAAAAACTGTTTTTT. The V call is TRBV19, the J call TRBJ1-4; no clear D gene. CDR1 and CDR2 (germline): LNHDA, SQIVND (reference sequence). The CDR3 totals 13 residues. V shed 4 bases and J shed 7 bases, with 10 bases lying between them.

The chain joins TRBV2 to TRBJ2-5; TRBD2 agrees at 9 bases. J was trimmed by 5 bases and V by 0 bases; bases with no gene match: 1. CDR3 length equals 14 residues. Per germline, CDR1 SNHLY and CDR2 FYNNEI. The CDR3 coding sequence is TGTGCCAGCAGTGAAGCGCTAGCGGGGGAGACCCAGTACTTC. It yields the protein CASSEALAGETQYF.

The chain recombines TRBV6-5 with TRBJ1-5; D is ambiguous. The germline V and J ends were trimmed by 6 bases and 9 bases, with 15 bases remaining between them. This CDR3 has 13 residues. In germline, CDR1 is MNHEY, CDR2 SVGAGI. The CDR3 reads CASRRQREGPQHF. CDR3 nucleotides: TGTGCCAGCAGAAGGCAGAGGGAGGGGCCCCAGCATTTT.

In the case of this clone: One junction end does not reproduce the germline sequence, and a read error may be involved. The chain has TRBV6-5 and TRBJ1-3; the D is unclear. In germline, CDR1 is MNHEY, CDR2 SVGAGI. There are 14 residues in the CDR3. The CDR3 loop reads CASSDSGPRDTIYF. CDR3 DNA sequence: TGTGCCAGCAGTGACTCCGGACCGAGGGACACCATATATTTT.